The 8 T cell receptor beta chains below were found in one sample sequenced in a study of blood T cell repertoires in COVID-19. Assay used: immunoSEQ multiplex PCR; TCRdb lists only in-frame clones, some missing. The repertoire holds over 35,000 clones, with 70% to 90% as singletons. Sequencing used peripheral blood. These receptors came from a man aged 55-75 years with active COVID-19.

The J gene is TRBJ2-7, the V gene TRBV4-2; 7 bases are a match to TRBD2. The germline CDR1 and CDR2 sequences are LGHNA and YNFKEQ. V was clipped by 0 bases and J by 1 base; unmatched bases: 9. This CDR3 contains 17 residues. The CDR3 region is CASSQEIAGGSSYEQYF. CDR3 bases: TGTGCCAGCAGCCAAGAAATAGCGGGCGGGTCATCCTACGAGCAGTACTTC.

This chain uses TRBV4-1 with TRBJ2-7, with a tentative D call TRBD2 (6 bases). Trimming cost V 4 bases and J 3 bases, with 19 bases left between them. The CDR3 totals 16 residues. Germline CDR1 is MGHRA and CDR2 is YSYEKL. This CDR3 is CASSPILGSLYYEQYF. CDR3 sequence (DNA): TGCGCCAGCAGCCCCATCCTCGGGAGCCTTTACTACGAGCAGTACTTC.

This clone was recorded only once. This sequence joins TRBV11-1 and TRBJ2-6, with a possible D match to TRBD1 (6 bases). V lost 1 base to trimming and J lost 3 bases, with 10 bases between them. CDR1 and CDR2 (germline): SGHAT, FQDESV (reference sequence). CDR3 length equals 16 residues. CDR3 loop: CASSLDGQFGANVLTF. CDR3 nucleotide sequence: TGTGCCAGCAGCTTAGACGGACAGTTTGGGGCCAACGTCCTGACTTTC.

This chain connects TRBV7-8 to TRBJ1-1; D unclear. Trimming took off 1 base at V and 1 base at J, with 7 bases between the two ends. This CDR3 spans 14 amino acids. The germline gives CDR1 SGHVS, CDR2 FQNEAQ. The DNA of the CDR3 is TGTGCCAGCAGCTTAGATCTCGGGAACACTGAAGCTTTCTTT. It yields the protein CASSLDLGNTEAFF.

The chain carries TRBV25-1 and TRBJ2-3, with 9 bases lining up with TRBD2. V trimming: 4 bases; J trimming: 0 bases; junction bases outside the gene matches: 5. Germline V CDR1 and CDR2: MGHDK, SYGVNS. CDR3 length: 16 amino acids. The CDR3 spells CASSAWREGSTDTQYF. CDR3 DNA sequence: TGTGCCAGCAGTGCCTGGCGGGAGGGTAGCACAGATACGCAGTATTTT.

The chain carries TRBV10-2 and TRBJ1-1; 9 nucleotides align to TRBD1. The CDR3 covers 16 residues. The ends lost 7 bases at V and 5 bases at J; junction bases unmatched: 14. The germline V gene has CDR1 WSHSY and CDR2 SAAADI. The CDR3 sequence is CASTPGQGGLWTEAFF. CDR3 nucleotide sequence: TGCGCCAGCACCCCGGGACAGGGAGGTTTGTGGACTGAAGCTTTCTTT.

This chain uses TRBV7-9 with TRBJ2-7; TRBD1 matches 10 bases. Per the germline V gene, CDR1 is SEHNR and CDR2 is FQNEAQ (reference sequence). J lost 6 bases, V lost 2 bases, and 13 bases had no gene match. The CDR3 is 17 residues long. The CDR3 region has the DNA TGTGCCAGCAGCTTAACCCTTAGAATGGACAGGGGGGTCGAGCAGTACTTC. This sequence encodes CASSLTLRMDRGVEQYF.

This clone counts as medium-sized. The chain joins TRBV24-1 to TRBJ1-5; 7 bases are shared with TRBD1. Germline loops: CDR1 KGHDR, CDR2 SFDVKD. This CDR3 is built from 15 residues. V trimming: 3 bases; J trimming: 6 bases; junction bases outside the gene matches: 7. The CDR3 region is CATSDGRQGGQPQHF. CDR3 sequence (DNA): TGTGCCACCAGTGATGGAAGACAGGGTGGTCAGCCCCAGCATTTT.